This T cell receptor (beta chain) was found in a study of T cell changes during pregnancy in multiple sclerosis. Germline CDR1 LNHNV, CDR2 YYDKDF (reference sequence). Deletions cut 2 bases from V and 0 bases from J, with 8 bases between. There are 16 residues in the CDR3. Produced via immunoSEQ multiplex PCR; TCRdb's table is partial and in-frame only. The sample shows about 38,000 clones, about 90% of them seen only once. The sample in question was CD4+ T cells from peripheral blood mononuclear cells, obtained in the third trimester of pregnancy. V is TRBV15 and J is TRBJ2-6; possibly TRBD1 for D (5 bases). The source of this sequence is a female donor in good health, enrolled as a control in a pregnancy study. CDR3 residues: CATSRKGISGANVLTF. CDR3 in DNA: TGTGCCACCAGCAGAAAGGGGATCTCTGGGGCCAACGTCCTGACTTTC.